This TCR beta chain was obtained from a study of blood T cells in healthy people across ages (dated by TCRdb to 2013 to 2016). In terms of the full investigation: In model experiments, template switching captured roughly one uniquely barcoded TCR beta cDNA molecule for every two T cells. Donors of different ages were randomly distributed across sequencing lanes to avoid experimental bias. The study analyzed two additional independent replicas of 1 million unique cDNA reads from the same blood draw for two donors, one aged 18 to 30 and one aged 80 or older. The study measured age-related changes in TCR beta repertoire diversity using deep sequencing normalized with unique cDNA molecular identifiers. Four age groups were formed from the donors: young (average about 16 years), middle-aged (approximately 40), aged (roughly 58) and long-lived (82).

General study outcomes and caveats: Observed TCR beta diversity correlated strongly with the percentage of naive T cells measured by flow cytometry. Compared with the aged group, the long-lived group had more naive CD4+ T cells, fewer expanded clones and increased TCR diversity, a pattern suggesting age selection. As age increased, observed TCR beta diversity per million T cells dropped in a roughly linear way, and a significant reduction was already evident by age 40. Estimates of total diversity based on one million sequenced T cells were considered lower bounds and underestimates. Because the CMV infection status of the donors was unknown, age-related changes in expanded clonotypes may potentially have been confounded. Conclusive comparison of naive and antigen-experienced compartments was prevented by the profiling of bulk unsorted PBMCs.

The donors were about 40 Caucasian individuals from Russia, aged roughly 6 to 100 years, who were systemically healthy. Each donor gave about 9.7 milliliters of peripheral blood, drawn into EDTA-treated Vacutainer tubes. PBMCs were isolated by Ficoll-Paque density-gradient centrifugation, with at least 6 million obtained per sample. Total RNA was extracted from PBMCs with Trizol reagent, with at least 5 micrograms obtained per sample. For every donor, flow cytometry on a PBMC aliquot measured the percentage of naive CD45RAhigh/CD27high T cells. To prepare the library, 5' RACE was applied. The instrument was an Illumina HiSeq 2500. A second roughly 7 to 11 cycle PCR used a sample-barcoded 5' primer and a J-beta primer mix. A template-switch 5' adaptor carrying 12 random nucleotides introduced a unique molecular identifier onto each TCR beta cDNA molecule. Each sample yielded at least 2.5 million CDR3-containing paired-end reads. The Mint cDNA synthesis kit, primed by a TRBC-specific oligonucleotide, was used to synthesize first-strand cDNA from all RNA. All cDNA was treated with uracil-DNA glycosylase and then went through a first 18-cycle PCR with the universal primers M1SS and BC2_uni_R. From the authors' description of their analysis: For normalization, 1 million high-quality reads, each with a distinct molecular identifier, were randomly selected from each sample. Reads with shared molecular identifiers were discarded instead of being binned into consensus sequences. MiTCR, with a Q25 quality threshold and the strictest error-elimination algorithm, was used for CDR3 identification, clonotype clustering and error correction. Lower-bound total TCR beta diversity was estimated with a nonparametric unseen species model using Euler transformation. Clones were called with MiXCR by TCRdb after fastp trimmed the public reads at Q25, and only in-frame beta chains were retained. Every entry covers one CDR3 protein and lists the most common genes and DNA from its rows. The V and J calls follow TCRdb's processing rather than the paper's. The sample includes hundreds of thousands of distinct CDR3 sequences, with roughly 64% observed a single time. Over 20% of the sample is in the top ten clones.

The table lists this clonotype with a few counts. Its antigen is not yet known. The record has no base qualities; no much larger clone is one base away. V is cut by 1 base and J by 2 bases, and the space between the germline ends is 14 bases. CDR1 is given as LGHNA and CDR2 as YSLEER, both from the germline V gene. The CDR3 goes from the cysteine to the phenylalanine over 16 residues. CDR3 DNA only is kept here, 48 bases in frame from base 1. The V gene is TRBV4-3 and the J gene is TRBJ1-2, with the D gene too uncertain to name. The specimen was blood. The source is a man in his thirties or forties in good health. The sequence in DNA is TGCGCCAGCAGCCAAGGTTCGTTTGGCGTGAACTATGGCTACACCTTC. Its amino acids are CASSQGSFGVNYGYTF.